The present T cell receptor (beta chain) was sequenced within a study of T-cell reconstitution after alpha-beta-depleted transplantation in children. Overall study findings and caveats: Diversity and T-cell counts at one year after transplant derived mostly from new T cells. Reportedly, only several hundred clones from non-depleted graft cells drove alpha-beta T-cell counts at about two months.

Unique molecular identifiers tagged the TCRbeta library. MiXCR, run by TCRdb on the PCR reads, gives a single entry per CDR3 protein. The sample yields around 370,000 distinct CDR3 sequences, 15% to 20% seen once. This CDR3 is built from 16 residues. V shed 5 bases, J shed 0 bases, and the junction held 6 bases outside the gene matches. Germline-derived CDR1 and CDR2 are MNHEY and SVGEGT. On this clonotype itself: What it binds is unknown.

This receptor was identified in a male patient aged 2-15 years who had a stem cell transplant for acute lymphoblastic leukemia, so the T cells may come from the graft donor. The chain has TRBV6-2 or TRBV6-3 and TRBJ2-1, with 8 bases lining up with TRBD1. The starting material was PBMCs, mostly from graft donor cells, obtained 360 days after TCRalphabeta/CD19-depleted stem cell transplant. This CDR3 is CASSRPTGVSYNEQFF. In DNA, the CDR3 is TGTGCCAGCAGTCGGCCGACAGGGGTCTCCTACAATGAGCAGTTCTTC.